This T cell receptor (beta chain) was observed in a study of CD8 T cells in Susac syndrome. Germline CDR1 reads MNHEY; CDR2 reads SMNVEV (reference sequence). The CDR3 runs 15 residues. Trimming cost V 4 bases and J 7 bases; bases outside gene matches: 7. Random hexamers primed reverse transcription of about 0.5 to 1 ug RNA. The immunoSEQ assay covered 54 Vbeta and 13 Jbeta segments for CDR3. TCRdb processed the immunoSEQ multiplex PCR reads anew with MiXCR; each CDR3 protein has one entry. This table holds 40,000 to 55,000 distinct CDR3 sequences, almost 95% found once. The J gene is TRBJ2-1, the V gene TRBV27; 10 bases line up with TRBD1. The sequenced sample was CD8+ T cells from PBMCs. The receptor was derived from a human donor in good health. Here the CDR3 reads CASSSMDRGGNEQFF. Here the CDR3 DNA reads TGTGCCAGCAGTTCGATGGACAGGGGGGGGAATGAGCAGTTCTTC.